These T cell receptor beta chains were read from a single sample in a study of tumor-infiltrating lymphocytes in primary liver carcinoma. TCRdb fed the multiplex PCR reads into MiXCR, producing one record per CDR3 protein. The sample has about 320,000 distinct CDR3 sequences; nearly 60% are singletons. The sample taken for sequencing was peripheral blood. The receptors were gathered from a woman aged 25 to 39 with primary liver carcinoma and hepatitis B virus infection. The CDR3 runs from the conserved cysteine through the conserved F or W. Fields, in order: clone size, J gene, CDR3 length, V gene, D gene, CDR3 protein, CDR3 DNA. A D gene is named only where the DNA matches it firmly. Clone size appears in some rows only: once, few, many, or a class for an expanded clone.

.	TRBJ1-5	13	TRBV28	.	CASRDGSNQPQHF	TGTGCCAGCAGGGACGGTAGCAATCAGCCCCAGCATTTT
many	TRBJ2-7	16	TRBV29-1	.	CSFSGLGGGSYYEQYF	TGCAGCTTCTCCGGGTTAGGAGGGGGATCTTACTACGAGCAGTACTTC
.	TRBJ1-2	15	TRBV5-5	.	CTSSPSPGPTYGYTF	TGTACCAGCAGCCCATCCCCGGGGCCGACCTATGGCTACACCTTC
few	TRBJ2-7	10	TRBV7-9	.	CASSLSEQYF	TGTGCCAGCAGCTTATCCGAGCAGTACTTC
.	TRBJ2-7	17	TRBV6-2/TRBV6-3	TRBD2	CASSYRPASGASYEKYF	TGTGCCAGCAGTTACCGCCCAGCTAGCGGGGCCTCCTACGAGAAGTACTTC
few	TRBJ2-1	15	TRBV5-4	TRBD1	CASSPPGQKAREQFF	TGTGCCAGCAGCCCCCCGGGACAGAAGGCTCGTGAGCAGTTCTTC
many	TRBJ2-1	10	TRBV6-2/TRBV6-3	TRBD2	CAGGRDEQFF	TGTGCCGGAGGGAGGGATGAGCAGTTCTTC
.	TRBJ2-5	14	TRBV7-8	.	CASSLGWRQETQYF	TGTGCCAGCAGCTTAGGATGGAGACAAGAGACCCAGTACTTC
few	TRBJ2-7	15	TRBV29-1	TRBD2	CSVGLGLAGVGEQYF	TGCAGCGTTGGCCTGGGACTAGCGGGAGTGGGTGAGCAGTACTTC
few	TRBJ2-7	15	TRBV4-1	.	CASSQVVVGVYEQYF	TGCGCCAGCAGCCAAGTGGTAGTGGGAGTTTACGAGCAGTACTTC
.	TRBJ2-5	12	TRBV6-2/TRBV6-3	.	CSSSGYEETQYF	TGTTCCAGCAGCGGGTATGAGGAGACCCAGTACTTC
.	TRBJ2-1	13	TRBV6-2/TRBV6-3	TRBD2	CASRGLEYNEQFF	TGTGCCAGCAGGGGACTAGAGTACAATGAGCAGTTCTTC
few	TRBJ2-3	11	TRBV30	.	CAWSVTDTQYF	TGTGCCTGGAGTGTAACGGATACGCAGTATTTT
many	TRBJ2-7	14	TRBV4-1	TRBD1	CASSQARGNYEQYF	TGCGCCAGCAGCCAAGCCAGGGGGAACTACGAGCAGTACTTC
many	TRBJ2-5	14	TRBV13	.	CASSLRVVGETQYF	TGTGCCAGCAGCTTACGGGTTGTGGGAGAGACCCAGTACTTC
.	TRBJ2-2	16	TRBV11-2	TRBD2	CASGSRLAVNTRELFF	TGTGCCAGCGGCTCACGACTAGCGGTGAACACCCGGGAGCTGTTTTTT
few	TRBJ1-1	14	TRBV5-6	TRBD1	CASSPGQGAPEAFF	TGTGCCAGCAGTCCGGGACAGGGGGCCCCTGAAGCTTTCTTT
.	TRBJ2-1	15	TRBV5-1	TRBD2	CASSIAGGHSNGQFF	TGCGCCAGCAGCATAGCGGGAGGGCATTCGAATGGGCAGTTCTTC
many	TRBJ2-1	15	TRBV11-1	.	CASSLAGGARHEQFF	TGTGCCAGCAGCTTAGCTGGGGGCGCGCGTCATGAGCAGTTCTTC
.	TRBJ1-3	15	TRBV7-9	.	CASSLSADSGNTIYF	TGTGCCAGCAGCTTAAGCGCAGACTCTGGAAACACCATATATTTT
many	TRBJ2-6	14	TRBV28	TRBD1	CASRGTGGVNVLTF	TGTGCCAGCAGAGGGACAGGGGGTGTCAACGTCCTGACTTTC
.	TRBJ2-5	13	TRBV30	.	CAWSVRGAETQYF	TGTGCCTGGAGTGTAAGGGGAGCGGAGACCCAGTACTTC
.	TRBJ2-3	11	TRBV11-2	.	CASSSIDTQYF	TGTGCCAGCAGCTCAATTGATACGCAGTATTTT
.	TRBJ1-3	14	TRBV12-3/TRBV12-4	.	CASSPGRPPNTIYF	TGTGCCAGCAGCCCAGGACGGCCCCCAAACACCATATATTTT
many	TRBJ2-7	11	TRBV11-2	.	CASSLMYEQYF	TGTGCCAGCAGCTTAATGTACGAGCAGTACTTC
many	TRBJ1-3	16	TRBV6-1	.	CASSEQRRGSGNTIYF	TGTGCCAGCAGCGAACAAAGGAGGGGCTCTGGAAACACCATATATTTT